The 23 T cell receptor beta chains reported below all come from one sample, sequenced in a study of early stage breast cancer tumors. Clones were read by immunoSEQ multiplex PCR, and TCRdb kept only the in-frame ones, dropping some. The sample holds tens of thousands of clones, approximately 54% seen once. The source material was breast tumor tissue. These receptors came from a person between 50 and 60 years old with breast cancer.

This sequence joins TRBV14 and TRBJ1-3, with TRBD1 as a possible D gene (6 bases). The CDR3 is 14 amino acids. The germline V gene encodes CDR1 SGHDN and CDR2 FVKESK. Trimming pared 4 bases from V and 4 bases from J, leaving 11 bases between. As DNA, the CDR3 is TGTGCCAGCAGCCTACAGGGAATCGGAAACACCATATATTTT. It codes for CASSLQGIGNTIYF. Filled out from reference TRBV14 and TRBJ1-3, the complete variable domain reads EAGVTQFPSHSVIEKGQTVTLRCDPISGHDNLYWYRRVMGKEIKFLLHFVKESKQDESGMPNNRFLAERTGGTYSTLKVQPAELEDSGVYFCASSLQGIGNTIYFGEGSWLTVV.

CDR3 region: CASSLEGRNEKLFF. CDR3 sequence (DNA): TGCGCCAGCAGTCTGGAGGGGAGAAATGAAAAACTGTTTTTT. The chain has TRBV23-1 and TRBJ1-4, with TRBD1 as a possible D gene (5 bases). TRBV23-1 is identified as an open reading frame with a role that is uncertain. The CDR3 consists of 14 residues. Trimming took off 4 bases at V and 5 bases at J, with 11 bases between the two ends.

The chain combines TRBV29-1 with TRBJ1-2; D unresolved. V was clipped by 6 bases and J by 4 bases, with 15 bases between them. The germline V gene encodes CDR1 SQVTM and CDR2 ANQGSEA. This CDR3 has 13 amino acids. The CDR3 protein is CSVEEDAGYGYTF. CDR3 sequence (DNA): TGCAGCGTCGAGGAGGATGCTGGCTATGGCTACACCTTC.

The chain joins TRBV6-1 to TRBJ1-1; D is unresolved. With 4 bases removed from V and 7 bases from J, the gap between germline ends came to 10 bases. The germline V gene has CDR1 MNHNS and CDR2 SASEGT. This CDR3 is 12 amino acids long. In nucleotides, the CDR3 is TGTGCCAGCAGTGCTCTACAGTTTGAAGCTTTCTTT. Its translation: CASSALQFEAFF.

This clone was picked up a small number of times. This chain connects TRBV7-3 to TRBJ2-1; D remains unclear. Germline-derived CDR1 and CDR2 are SGHTA and FQGTGA. The CDR3 has 14 residues. V lost 2 bases and J 8 bases, leaving 13 bases between the germline ends. For the CDR3, the DNA is TGTGCCAGCAGCTTAGACGGCGTCCTCGATGAGCAGTTCTTC. It encodes CASSLDGVLDEQFF.

This clone has only one observation. The V and J genes are TRBV5-1 and TRBJ1-2, with 8 positions matching TRBD1. From germline, CDR1 is SGHRS and CDR2 YFSETQ. The CDR3 consists of 16 residues. V gave up 3 bases and J gave up 1 base; unmatched junction bases: 8. CDR3 in amino acids: CASSYGQGGINYGYTF. CDR3 nucleotides: TGCGCCAGCAGCTATGGACAGGGAGGGATTAACTATGGCTACACCTTC.

J is TRBJ2-5 and V is TRBV18; D might be TRBD2 (6 bases). This CDR3 comprises 13 residues. The V end lost 3 bases, the J end lost 4 bases, and 9 bases lay between the germline ends. Germline CDR1 KGHSH, CDR2 LQKENI. CDR3 DNA sequence: TGTGCCAGCTCACCTGTAGCGGCAGAGACCCAGTACTTC. This sequence encodes CASSPVAAETQYF.

A remark on this clone: Other DNA sequences in the sample encode the same CDR3. The chain is built from TRBV7-6 and TRBJ2-7; 11 positions agree with TRBD2. The CDR3 is 14 residues long. After removal of 5 bases from V and 3 bases from J, the junction contained 3 bases not matched to a gene. Germline CDR1 reads SGHVS; CDR2 reads FNYEAQ. The CDR3 protein is CASSPGTSGYEQYF. CDR3 DNA: TGTGCCAGCAGCCCCGGGACTAGCGGCTACGAGCAGTACTTC.

In its sample, this clone is medium-sized (0.01 to 0.1%). The rearrangement uses TRBV7-8 and TRBJ1-3, with D possibly being TRBD1 (6 bases). Trimming stripped 3 bases from V and 0 bases from J, with 12 bases between. CDR1 and CDR2 (germline): SGHVS, FQNEAQ. The CDR3 has 16 residues. As DNA, the CDR3 is TGTGCCAGCAGCTTTTCAGGGGACACCTCTGGAAACACCATATATTTT. Translation: CASSFSGDTSGNTIYF. Variable domain in full (rest from reference TRBV7-8 and TRBJ1-3): GAGVSQSPRYKVAKRGQDVALRCDPISGHVSLFWYQQALGQGPEFLTYFQNEAQLDKSGLPSDRFFAERPEGSVSTLKIQRTQQEDSAVYLCASSFSGDTSGNTIYFGEGSWLTVV.

The V call is TRBV7-9, the J call TRBJ1-1; the D is unclear. CDR1 and CDR2 (germline): SEHNR, FQNEAQ (reference sequence). V gave up 5 bases and J gave up 5 bases, with 12 bases separating them. This CDR3 spans 13 amino acids. The DNA for the CDR3 is TGTGCCAGCAGCCTCGATCTGGGGACTGAAGCTTTCTTT. Its translation: CASSLDLGTEAFF.

The CDR3 DNA sequence: TGTGCCAGCAGCTTCACGGTGGATACGCAGTATTTT. Encoded protein: CASSFTVDTQYF. V gene TRBV7-9 combines with J gene TRBJ2-3; D is unclear. The ends were cut back, 3 bases at V and 6 bases at J, with 7 bases in the middle. The CDR3 is 12 residues long. Germline CDR1 and CDR2: SEHNR and FQNEAQ (reference sequence).

The rearrangement uses TRBV5-4 and TRBJ2-4; D may be TRBD2 (6 bases). The germline V and J ends were trimmed by 1 base and 8 bases, with 10 bases remaining between them. Germline V CDR1 and CDR2: SGHNT, YYREEE (reference sequence). CDR3 size: 13 residues. The CDR3 DNA follows: TGTGCCAGCAGCTTGCAAGGGGAGGACATTCAGTACTTC. This gives the protein CASSLQGEDIQYF.

The genes are TRBV30 and TRBJ2-5, with 10 bases identical to TRBD1. CDR1 is GTSNPN and CDR2 is SVGIG in the germline V gene (reference sequence). The V and J ends lost 0 bases and 1 base, in that order; junction bases with no gene match: 8. This CDR3 spans 17 amino acids. CDR3 sequence reads: CAWSVRRTGGIQETQYF. In DNA form, the CDR3 reads TGTGCCTGGAGTGTAAGGAGGACAGGGGGAATCCAAGAGACCCAGTACTTC. Supplemented by reference TRBV30 and TRBJ2-5, the full variable domain reads SQTIHQWPATLVQPVGSPLSLECTVEGTSNPNLYWYRQAAGRGLQLLFYSVGIGQISSEVPQNLSASRPQDRQFILSSKKLLLSDSGFYLCAWSVRRTGGIQETQYFGPGTRLLVL.

The chain carries TRBV11-2 and TRBJ1-4; perhaps TRBD1 as D (6 bases). The CDR3 has 18 amino acids. V was shortened by 3 bases and J by 0 bases, with 17 bases between the two germline ends. CDR1 and CDR2 from the germline V gene are SGHAT and FQNNGV. CDR3 sequence reads: CASSFLGAGLATNEKLFF. DNA of the CDR3: TGTGCCAGCAGCTTCCTGGGGGCAGGTCTTGCAACTAATGAAAAACTGTTTTTT.

V gene TRBV10-3 combines with J gene TRBJ2-3; 7 bases are a match to TRBD2. From germline, CDR1 is ENHRY and CDR2 SYGVKD. V shed 6 bases, J shed 2 bases, and the junction held 5 bases outside the gene matches. There are 14 residues in the CDR3. CDR3 sequence reads: CAISIAGTTDTQYF. The DNA for the CDR3 is TGTGCCATCAGCATAGCGGGCACCACAGATACGCAGTATTTT.

CDR3 region: CASSIGLAPNEQFF. The CDR3 coding sequence is TGTGCCAGTAGTATCGGACTAGCCCCCAATGAGCAGTTCTTC. The V gene is TRBV19, the J gene TRBJ2-1, with 8 bases aligning to TRBD2. The CDR3 has 14 amino acids. J lost 6 bases, V lost 3 bases, and 4 bases had no gene match. Germline V CDR1 and CDR2: LNHDA, SQIVND (reference sequence).

This clone came up a few times. The V gene is TRBV5-6, the J gene TRBJ1-2, with D unclear. Germline lookup yields CDR1 SGHDT and CDR2 YYEEEE. The CDR3 extends over 13 amino acids. V was pared by 2 bases and J by 5 bases, with 10 bases between. The CDR3 DNA reads TGTGCCAGCAGCTTAGCAGATGTTTATGGCTACACCTTC. Encoded protein: CASSLADVYGYTF.

This rearrangement joins TRBV6-1 to TRBJ2-7; D may correspond to TRBD1 or TRBD2 (5 bases each). V lost 6 bases and J lost 4, with 19 bases in between. Germline loops: CDR1 MNHNS, CDR2 SASEGT. The CDR3 extends over 15 amino acids. The CDR3, as DNA: TGTGCCAGCAGCGGCTGGGACGTAGGGCAGTACGAGCAGTACTTC. Its translation is CASSGWDVGQYEQYF.

The CDR3 here is CASSPSVAGGETQYF. In DNA form, the CDR3 reads TGTGCCAGCTCACCATCCGTAGCGGGAGGTGAGACCCAGTACTTC. The V call is TRBV18, the J call TRBJ2-5; TRBD2 matches 10 bases. There are 15 residues in the CDR3. The V gene's germline CDR1 is KGHSH and CDR2 LQKENI. The V and J ends lost 2 bases and 5 bases, in that order; junction bases with no gene match: 5.

This clone came up many times. The chain recombines TRBV7-9 with TRBJ2-3, with 10 bases identical to TRBD2. V lost 2 bases, J lost 1 base, and 0 bases stayed unmatched. The germline V gene has CDR1 SEHNR and CDR2 FQNEAQ (reference sequence). The CDR3 is 15 amino acids. DNA of the CDR3: TGTGCCAGCAGCTTAACTAGCGGGGGCACAGATACGCAGTATTTT. Translated: CASSLTSGGTDTQYF.

This clone was detected only a few times. The chain couples TRBV2 to TRBJ2-5, with D maybe TRBD1 (5 bases). The ends were cut back, 8 bases at V and 5 bases at J, with 15 bases in the middle. The CDR3 sequence is 13 residues long. The germline V gene has CDR1 SNHLY and CDR2 FYNNEI. CDR3 bases: TGTGCCAGCGAGAAGGGGTTTCAGGAGACCCAGTACTTC. Translation gives CASEKGFQETQYF.

Turning to this clone: One junction end does not reproduce the germline sequence, and a read error may be involved. The rearrangement uses TRBV30 and TRBJ2-7, with 10 bases lining up with TRBD1. In germline, CDR1 is GTSNPN, CDR2 SVGIG (reference sequence). The CDR3 length is 10 residues. Written as DNA, the CDR3 is TGTGCCTGGAGTCAGGACAGGGGGGGATTC. Amino acid sequence: CAWSQDRGGF.

The CDR3: CASSSGGFVEKLFF. The CDR3 nucleotides read TGTGCCAGCAGCTCAGGAGGTTTCGTGGAAAAACTGTTTTTT. The chain recombines TRBV7-9 with TRBJ1-4; D is uncertain. The ends were cut back, 4 bases at V and 8 bases at J, with 14 bases in the middle. The CDR3 covers 14 residues. The germline V gene encodes CDR1 SEHNR and CDR2 FQNEAQ (reference sequence).